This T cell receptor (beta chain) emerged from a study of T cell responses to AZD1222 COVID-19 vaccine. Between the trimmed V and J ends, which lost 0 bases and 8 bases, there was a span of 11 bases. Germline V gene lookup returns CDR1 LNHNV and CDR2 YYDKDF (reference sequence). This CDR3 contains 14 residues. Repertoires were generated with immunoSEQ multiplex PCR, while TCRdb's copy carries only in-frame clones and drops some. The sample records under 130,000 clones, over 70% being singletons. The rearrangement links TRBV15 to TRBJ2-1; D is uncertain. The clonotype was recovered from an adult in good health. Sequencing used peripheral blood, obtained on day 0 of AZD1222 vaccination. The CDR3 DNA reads TGTGCCACCAGCAGAGATATGGGTTACGATGAGCAGTTCTTC. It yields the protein CATSRDMGYDEQFF.